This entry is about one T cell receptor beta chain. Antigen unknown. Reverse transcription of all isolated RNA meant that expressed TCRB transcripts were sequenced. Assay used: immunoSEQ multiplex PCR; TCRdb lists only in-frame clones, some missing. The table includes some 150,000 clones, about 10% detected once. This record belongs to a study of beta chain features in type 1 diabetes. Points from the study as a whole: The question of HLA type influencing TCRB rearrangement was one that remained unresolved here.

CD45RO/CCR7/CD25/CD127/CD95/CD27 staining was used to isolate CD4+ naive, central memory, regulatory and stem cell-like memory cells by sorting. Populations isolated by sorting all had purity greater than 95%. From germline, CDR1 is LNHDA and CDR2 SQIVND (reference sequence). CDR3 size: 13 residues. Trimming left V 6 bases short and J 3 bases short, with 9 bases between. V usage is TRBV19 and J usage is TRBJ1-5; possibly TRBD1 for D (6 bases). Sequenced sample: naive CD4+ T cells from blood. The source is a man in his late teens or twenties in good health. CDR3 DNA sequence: TGTGCCAGTAGCGGACAGCCCAATCAGCCCCAGCATTTT. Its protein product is CASSGQPNQPQHF. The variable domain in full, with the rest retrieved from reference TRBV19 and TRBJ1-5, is DGGITQSPKYLFRKEGQNVTLSCEQNLNHDAMYWYRQDPGQGLRLIYYSQIVNDFQKGDIAEGYSVSREKKESFPLTVTSAQKNPTAFYLCASSGQPNQPQHFGDGTRLSIL.